These 27 T cell receptor beta chains were sequenced from one sample in a study of shared clonotypes between healthy human individuals. Here immunoSEQ multiplex PCR was the method, and the copy in TCRdb shows in-frame clones only, minus some. Among about 510,000 clones listed, approximately 79% were seen once. The specimen was PBMCs. The source is a woman aged 40 to 55 in good health. Some clones in this sample may be carry-over from other donors' samples.

This clone occurred many times. Other DNA variants within this sample encode the same CDR3. The chain is built from TRBV5-1 and TRBJ1-1; D perhaps matches TRBD1 (6 bases). V was trimmed by 0 bases and J by 1 base, leaving 7 bases between them. CDR3 length: 14 residues. CDR1 and CDR2 (germline): SGHRS, YFSETQ. The CDR3 nucleotides are TGCGCCAGCAGCTTGGAGACAGGGAACACTGAAGCTTTCTTT. This sequence encodes CASSLETGNTEAFF.

This rearrangement joins TRBV5-6 to TRBJ1-3; D gene ambiguous. Germline V lookup: CDR1 SGHDT, CDR2 YYEEEE. The CDR3 length is 15 residues. V lost 1 base and J 0 bases, leaving 8 bases between the germline ends. The CDR3 bases are TGTGCCAGCAGCTTGTTTGGGAACTCTGGAAACACCATATATTTT. This translates into CASSLFGNSGNTIYF.

CDR3 loop: CASSQGGTRLGPYNEQFF. The CDR3 nucleotides are TGCGCCAGCAGCCAAGGAGGGACCCGACTAGGACCCTACAATGAGCAGTTCTTC. The V call is TRBV4-1, the J call TRBJ2-1, with D perhaps TRBD2 (6 bases). The germline V gene has CDR1 MGHRA and CDR2 YSYEKL. CDR3 length: 18 amino acids. V was shortened by 1 base and J by 2 bases, with 18 bases between the two germline ends.

This clone was recorded once. The V and J genes are TRBV5-1 and TRBJ2-3, with D hard to call. Per the germline V gene, CDR1 is SGHRS and CDR2 is YFSETQ. The CDR3 has 13 residues. The germline V and J ends were trimmed by 6 bases and 4 bases, with 12 bases remaining between them. CDR3 in DNA: TGCGCCAGCAACAGACCCGATTCAGATACGCAGTATTTT. Amino acid sequence: CASNRPDSDTQYF.

This clone occurred once. This sequence joins TRBV27 and TRBJ1-1, with D tentatively TRBD1 (5 bases). V gave up 6 bases and J gave up 3 bases, with 17 bases separating them. The CDR3 is 15 amino acids. Germline loops: CDR1 MNHEY, CDR2 SMNVEV (reference sequence). As DNA, the CDR3 is TGTGCCAGCAGCCTCCAGGGAAGGTGGGACACTGAAGCTTTCTTT. Its translation is CASSLQGRWDTEAFF.

The chain combines TRBV15 with TRBJ2-5, with a tentative D call TRBD2 (7 bases). The germline V gene encodes CDR1 LNHNV and CDR2 YYDKDF (reference sequence). V was trimmed by 5 bases and J by 5 bases, leaving 12 bases between them. The CDR3 covers 13 residues. CDR3 DNA sequence: TGTGCCACCAGCGGGGGGGCGCAGGAGACCCAGTACTTC. Residues: CATSGGAQETQYF.

V gene TRBV7-9 combines with J gene TRBJ2-3; 10 bases map to TRBD1. CDR1 SEHNR and CDR2 FQNEAQ come from the germline V gene (reference sequence). After removal of 3 bases from V and 6 bases from J, the junction contained 6 bases not matched to a gene. This CDR3 has 15 amino acids. The CDR3 region has the DNA TGTGCCAGCAGCTTTTCTTGGACAGGGGGGGATACGCAGTATTTT. Translating gives CASSFSWTGGDTQYF.

The rearrangement links TRBV5-8 to TRBJ2-7, with D maybe TRBD1 (6 bases). Trimming removed 4 bases from V and 0 bases from J, with 14 bases in between. CDR3 length: 15 residues. The germline V gene encodes CDR1 SGHTS and CDR2 YDEGEE. DNA of the CDR3: TGTGCCAGCAGCGCTACAGGGTTAGGCTCCTACGAGCAGTACTTC. It encodes CASSATGLGSYEQYF.

The chain links TRBV9 to TRBJ2-1, with a weak D call TRBD2 (6 bases). Germline loops: CDR1 SGDLS, CDR2 YYNGEE. The CDR3 has 15 residues. V lost 2 bases and J 0 bases, leaving 9 bases between the germline ends. The CDR3 loop reads CASSVRGSSYNEQFF. The CDR3 DNA reads TGTGCCAGCAGCGTTCGGGGGAGCTCCTACAATGAGCAGTTCTTC.

This chain connects TRBV7-6 to TRBJ2-5; D unresolved. Germline-derived CDR1 and CDR2 are SGHVS and FNYEAQ. The CDR3 has 14 amino acids. With 2 bases removed from V and 5 bases from J, the gap between germline ends came to 12 bases. The CDR3 protein is CASSLNPASETQYF. Written as DNA, the CDR3 is TGTGCCAGCAGCTTAAACCCTGCCTCGGAGACCCAGTACTTC.

The rearrangement joins TRBV7-9 to TRBJ2-3; TRBD2 aligns across 14 bases. The V and J ends lost 5 bases and 2 bases, in that order; junction bases with no gene match: 6. This CDR3 is 17 amino acids long. The germline V gene encodes CDR1 SEHNR and CDR2 FQNEAQ (reference sequence). CDR3 nucleotide sequence: TGTGCCAGCAGCGGAAGGACTAGCGGGGGGAACACAGATACGCAGTATTTT. It specifies CASSGRTSGGNTDTQYF.

V usage is TRBV5-6 and J usage is TRBJ2-6, with 7 positions matching TRBD2. J lost 0 bases, V lost 3 bases, and 0 bases had no gene match. There are 15 residues in the CDR3. CDR1 and CDR2 from the germline V gene are SGHDT and YYEEEE. The CDR3 loop reads CASSWGGSGANVLTF. Written as DNA, the CDR3 is TGTGCCAGCAGCTGGGGGGGCTCTGGGGCCAACGTCCTGACTTTC.

The table lists this clone with a few counts. This chain joins TRBV6-5 and TRBJ1-2; D call uncertain. Germline V CDR1 and CDR2: MNHEY, SVGAGI. This CDR3 is built from 16 residues. V lost 0 bases and J 2 bases, leaving 13 bases between the germline ends. The CDR3 DNA sequence: TGTGCCAGCAGTTACTCCAGCAGCGGGCAGAACTATGGCTACACCTTC. Encoded protein: CASSYSSSGQNYGYTF.

This chain uses TRBV27 with TRBJ2-1, with 7 bases identical to TRBD2. Germline CDR1 reads MNHEY; CDR2 reads SMNVEV (reference sequence). V lost 0 bases and J lost 8; bases outside the gene matches: 10. This CDR3 region has 16 residues. This CDR3 reads CASSLSSPGLSYEQFF. The CDR3 region has the DNA TGTGCCAGCAGTTTATCGTCCCCGGGACTATCCTATGAGCAGTTCTTC.

DNA of the CDR3: TGCGCCAGCAGCTTGGAATCAGTCAACTATGGCTACACCTTC. Its protein product is CASSLESVNYGYTF. The chain is built from TRBV5-1 and TRBJ1-2; no reliable D call. The CDR3 length is 14 residues. V was pared by 0 bases and J by 2 bases, with 8 bases between. Germline V gives CDR1 SGHRS, CDR2 YFSETQ.

The chain is built from TRBV7-9 and TRBJ2-7; D unresolved. Trimming stripped 6 bases from V and 6 bases from J, with 15 bases between. The CDR3 is 13 amino acids. CDR1 is SEHNR and CDR2 is FQNEAQ in the germline V gene (reference sequence). The CDR3 nucleotides read TGTGCCAGCAGATTTAACACAGCTAGCGAGCAGTACTTC. Its protein product is CASRFNTASEQYF.

This clone was detected only once. V usage is TRBV5-1 and J usage is TRBJ1-2; TRBD1 matches 8 bases. The V and J ends lost 0 bases and 5 bases, in that order; junction bases with no gene match: 9. The germline gives CDR1 SGHRS, CDR2 YFSETQ. This CDR3 contains 16 residues. The CDR3: CASSLEGQGAWYGYTF. For the CDR3, the DNA is TGCGCCAGCAGCTTGGAAGGGCAGGGGGCATGGTATGGCTACACCTTC. The variable domain in full, with the rest retrieved from reference TRBV5-1 and TRBJ1-2, is KAGVTQTPRYLIKTRGQQVTLSCSPISGHRSVSWYQQTPGQGLQFLFEYFSETQRNKGNFPGRFSGRQFSNSRSEMNVSTLELGDSALYLCASSLEGQGAWYGYTFGSGTRLTVV.

The CDR3 is CASSSPQAGVETQYF. The CDR3 DNA follows: TGTGCCAGCAGTTCCCCTCAGGCGGGAGTGGAGACCCAGTACTTC. The rearrangement uses TRBV6-6 and TRBJ2-5, with 7 positions matching TRBD2. The CDR3 length is 15 residues. J was trimmed by 5 bases and V by 4 bases; bases with no gene match: 10. The germline CDR1 and CDR2 sequences are MNHNY and SVGAGI (reference sequence).

The chain has TRBV6-5 and TRBJ1-2; D uncertain. V was clipped by 4 bases and J by 0 bases, with 12 bases between them. There are 15 residues in the CDR3. Germline loops: CDR1 MNHEY, CDR2 SVGAGI. The DNA for the CDR3 is TGTGCCAGCAGTTCCCGGGCCCTAGCTAACTATGGCTACACCTTC. Protein sequence: CASSSRALANYGYTF.

This chain connects TRBV10-2 to TRBJ2-1, with 8 bases identical to TRBD1. This CDR3 is built from 15 residues. From germline, CDR1 is WSHSY and CDR2 SAAADI. The J segment lost 7 bases and the V segment lost 6 bases, leaving 11 bases of the junction unmatched. The CDR3: CASSLVRGRLNEQFF. The CDR3 DNA is TGCGCCAGCAGCCTCGTCAGGGGGCGCTTGAATGAGCAGTTCTTC.

The rearrangement links TRBV11-2 to TRBJ2-7, with D possibly being TRBD1 or TRBD2 (6 bases each). The CDR3 has 15 residues. Germline V CDR1 and CDR2: SGHAT, FQNNGV. V lost 4 bases, J lost 0 bases, and 13 bases lay in between. CDR3 in DNA: TGTGCCAGCAGCTCCGAAGGGGGGAGCTCCTACGAGCAGTACTTC. This sequence encodes CASSSEGGSSYEQYF.

CDR3 sequence reads: CASSYSSQGRINEQFF. CDR3 DNA sequence: TGTGCCAGCAGTTACTCCTCACAGGGGAGAATAAATGAGCAGTTCTTC. V and J are TRBV6-5 and TRBJ2-1; 7 bases line up with TRBD1. Germline V gives CDR1 MNHEY, CDR2 SVGAGI. The trim removed 0 bases at V and 7 bases at J, leaving 9 bases unmatched. This CDR3 region has 16 residues.

This sequence joins TRBV5-1 and TRBJ1-2, with D perhaps matching TRBD1 (5 bases). Trimming removed 0 bases at V and 7 bases at J, with 19 bases between. This CDR3 contains 16 residues. Germline V gene data show CDR1 as SGHRS and CDR2 as YFSETQ. This CDR3 reads CASSLAGAGLLAGYTF. The DNA of the CDR3 is TGCGCCAGCAGCTTGGCCGGCGCAGGGTTGCTGGCTGGCTACACCTTC. Supplemented by reference TRBV5-1 and TRBJ1-2, the full variable domain reads KAGVTQTPRYLIKTRGQQVTLSCSPISGHRSVSWYQQTPGQGLQFLFEYFSETQRNKGNFPGRFSGRQFSNSRSEMNVSTLELGDSALYLCASSLAGAGLLAGYTFGSGTRLTVV.

The rearrangement links TRBV28 to TRBJ2-7; no reliable D call. The CDR3 has 12 residues. Germline CDR1 MDHEN, CDR2 SYDVKM. Trimming took 6 bases from V and 5 from J, leaving 11 bases between them. The CDR3 loop reads CASSPVRNEQYF. Written as DNA, the CDR3 is TGTGCCAGCAGCCCCGTTAGGAACGAGCAGTACTTC.

This rearrangement joins TRBV18 to TRBJ2-7; either TRBD1 or TRBD2 may fit D (5 bases each). CDR3 size: 16 residues. V was shortened by 1 base and J by 0 bases, with 13 bases between the two germline ends. In germline, CDR1 is KGHSH, CDR2 LQKENI. The CDR3 region is CASSPQPWGSSYEQYF. The CDR3 coding sequence is TGTGCCAGCTCACCACAGCCTTGGGGGAGCTCCTACGAGCAGTACTTC.

The chain recombines TRBV5-6 with TRBJ2-5; 15 bases line up with TRBD2. Germline V CDR1 and CDR2: SGHDT, YYEEEE. V trimming: 3 bases; J trimming: 4 bases; junction bases outside the gene matches: 1. The CDR3 has 15 amino acids. The CDR3 region has the DNA TGTGCCAGCAGCTGGGGACTAGCGGGAGGAGAGACCCAGTACTTC. Translation gives CASSWGLAGGETQYF.

The rearrangement uses TRBV20-1 and TRBJ2-1; perhaps TRBD2 as D (5 bases). Germline V gene data show CDR1 as DFQATT and CDR2 as SNEGSKA (reference sequence). The CDR3 loop spans 11 amino acids. V was pared by 5 bases and J by 12 bases, with 14 bases between. The CDR3 protein is CSAGGREGQFF. The CDR3 DNA sequence: TGCAGTGCTGGTGGTCGGGAAGGGCAGTTCTTC.